The rows below give T cell receptor beta chains drawn from one sample of a study of T cells in Graves' hyperthyroidism and ophthalmopathy. One entry per CDR3 protein results from TCRdb running MiXCR on the multiplex PCR reads. The data show 50,000 to 60,000 distinct CDR3 sequences, about 50% seen once. Sequenced sample: blood. The source of these receptors is a woman in her 30s with Graves' ophthalmopathy. CDR3s include the opening cysteine and the closing phenylalanine or tryptophan. A D gene is named only where the DNA matches it firmly. The size entry is marked missing in some rows and otherwise reads once, few, many or a size class.

TRBV19,TRBJ1-5,many,TRBD1,CASSIPQGTNQPQHF,TGTGCCAGTAGTATTCCACAGGGGACGAATCAGCCCCAGCATTTT
TRBV19,TRBJ2-5,many,-,CASSKGKNNLQETQYF,TGTGCCAGTAGTAAGGGTAAAAATAATCTTCAAGAGACCCAGTACTTC
TRBV10-3,TRBJ1-2,-,TRBD1,CAISEKDRAPYGYTF,TGTGCCATCAGTGAAAAGGACAGGGCCCCCTATGGCTACACCTTC
TRBV14,TRBJ1-6,few,-,CAWSLSVLSSSYNSPLHF,TGTGCCTGGAGTTTAAGCGTACTGAGTAGCTCCTATAATTCACCCCTCCACTTT
TRBV7-4,TRBJ1-5,-,-,CASSLGRGQETQHF,TGTGCCAGCAGCTTAGGGCGGGGGCAAGAGACCCAGCATTTT
TRBV20-1,TRBJ2-3,-,TRBD2,CSARGSGRNTDTQYF,TGCAGTGCTAGAGGCTCCGGGAGGAACACAGATACGCAGTATTTT
TRBV20-1,TRBJ1-5,-,-,CSARDGTSGQPQHF,TGCAGTGCTAGAGATGGGACTAGCGGTCAGCCCCAGCATTTT
TRBV7-2,TRBJ2-6,-,TRBD2,CASSLVVSGSGANVLTF,TGTGCCAGCAGCTTAGTGGTTAGCGGGTCTGGGGCCAACGTCCTGACTTTC
TRBV18,TRBJ1-2,-,-,CASSPPGENYGYTF,TGTGCCAGCTCACCACCCGGGGAAAACTATGGCTACACCTTC
TRBV7-3,TRBJ1-6,many,-,CASSLEAHNSPLHF,TGTGCCAGCAGCTTAGAGGCTCATAATTCACCCCTCCACTTT
TRBV28,TRBJ1-5,few,-,CASSIEWIGGLISNQPQHF,TGTGCCAGCAGCATAGAGTGGATTGGGGGCTTGATTAGCAATCAGCCCCAGCATTTT
TRBV12-3/TRBV12-4,TRBJ2-3,many,-,CASSVTSIKDTQYF,TGTGCCAGCAGCGTGACCTCAATTAAAGATACGCAGTATTTT
TRBV19,TRBJ1-2,-,-,CASTIRPTGYTF,TGTGCCAGTACCATAAGGCCGACTGGCTACACCTTC
TRBV24-1,TRBJ2-5,many,-,CATSDLTGAQETQYF,TGTGCCACCAGTGACCTGACGGGGGCCCAAGAGACCCAGTACTTC
TRBV24-1,TRBJ2-7,medium-sized,-,CATSGVGGDEQYF,TGTGCCACCAGTGGTGTTGGGGGCGACGAGCAGTACTTC
TRBV10-3,TRBJ2-7,-,TRBD2,CAISDLAGVYEQYF,TGTGCCATCAGTGACCTAGCGGGAGTATACGAGCAGTACTTC
TRBV30,TRBJ2-3,-,-,CAWSALEATSTDTQYF,TGTGCCTGGAGCGCTTTGGAAGCCACATCTACAGATACGCAGTATTTT
TRBV5-1,TRBJ2-3,many,TRBD1,CASSPTGQATDTQYF,TGCGCCAGCAGCCCCACCGGACAGGCTACAGATACGCAGTATTTT
TRBV25-1,TRBJ2-3,-,TRBD2,CASSEFGLAGNTDTQYF,TGTGCCAGCAGTGAATTTGGGCTAGCGGGAAACACAGATACGCAGTATTTT
TRBV30,TRBJ1-3,many,-,CAWKATGNTIYF,TGTGCCTGGAAGGCTACTGGAAACACCATATATTTT
TRBV18,TRBJ1-5,few,TRBD1,CASQGDSNQPQHF,TGTGCCAGTCAGGGGGACAGCAATCAGCCCCAGCATTTT
TRBV28,TRBJ2-2,many,-,CASSLAGELFF,TGTGCCAGCAGTTTAGCCGGGGAGCTGTTTTTT
TRBV11-2,TRBJ1-5,many,-,CASSVTGPNQPQHF,TGTGCCAGCAGCGTTACAGGCCCGAATCAGCCCCAGCATTTT
TRBV7-2,TRBJ2-3,-,TRBD2,CASSSGLAGLGTDTQYF,TGTGCCAGCAGCTCAGGACTAGCGGGCCTGGGGACAGATACGCAGTATTTT
TRBV12-3/TRBV12-4,TRBJ1-1,many,TRBD1,CASTLGTGVTEAFF,TGTGCCAGCACTTTGGGGACAGGGGTTACTGAAGCTTTCTTT
TRBV20-1,TRBJ2-5,many,-,CSARGGGGQETQYF,TGCAGTGCTAGAGGAGGGGGGGGCCAAGAGACCCAGTACTTC
TRBV29-1,TRBJ2-5,many,TRBD2,CSAIKLAGDGKTQYF,TGCAGCGCCATAAAACTAGCGGGAGATGGGAAGACCCAGTACTTC
TRBV20-1,TRBJ2-1,many,TRBD2,CSARAPTSGKPDEQFF,TGCAGTGCTAGAGCCCCGACTAGCGGGAAACCCGATGAGCAGTTCTTC
TRBV6-5,TRBJ1-5,-,-,CASSYSPRDGQPQHF,TGTGCCAGCAGTTACTCCCCCAGGGACGGTCAGCCCCAGCATTTT
TRBV24-1,TRBJ2-3,-,TRBD1,CATSDPPDRTTDTQYF,TGTGCCACCAGTGATCCTCCGGACAGGACCACAGATACGCAGTATTTT
TRBV7-9,TRBJ1-2,-,-,CASSLSDF,TGTGCCAGCAGTTTGTCGGACTTC
TRBV7-9,TRBJ2-5,many,TRBD1,CASRDRAGTQYF,TGTGCCAGCCGGGACAGGGCCGGGACCCAGTACTTC
TRBV29-1,TRBJ1-1,many,-,CSVEEGLDTEAFF,TGCAGCGTTGAGGAGGGTTTGGACACTGAAGCTTTCTTT
TRBV20-1,TRBJ1-5,-,TRBD1,CSAREATGVHEHF,TGCAGTGCTAGAGAGGCGACAGGGGTGCACGAGCATTTT
TRBV7-6,TRBJ2-2,many,-,CASSPNDRPDTGELFF,TGTGCCAGCAGCCCAAACGACAGGCCAGACACCGGGGAGCTGTTTTTT
TRBV29-1,TRBJ2-7,-,-,CSSFGPRLYEQYF,TGCAGCAGCTTTGGGCCCCGACTCTACGAGCAGTACTTC